This entry is about one TCR beta chain. Regions amplified from RNA transcripts were the TCR beta CDR3 regions. Researchers ran a first-round RT-PCR on the TCR CDR3 using the HTBI primer set. TCRdb reanalysed the multiplex PCR reads using MiXCR and keeps one entry per CDR3 protein. Found here are a few hundred thousand distinct CDR3 sequences, 13% of them singletons; the top ten hold 20%. This CDR3 has 13 residues. Per germline, CDR1 MDHEN and CDR2 SYDVKM. V lost 8 bases and J lost 2; bases outside the gene matches: 3. The sample originates from a study of T cells in Graves' hyperthyroidism and ophthalmopathy. Clinical symptoms, serum thyroxine and TRAb, thyroid ultrasound and orbital computed tomography together formed the diagnostic basis.

Sequenced: blood. V is TRBV28 and J is TRBJ2-1; TRBD2 matches at 7 bases. This sequence was found in a man aged 25-40 years with Graves' hyperthyroidism that later progressed to Graves' ophthalmopathy. Here the CDR3 reads CASGGGPYNEQFF. The CDR3 coding sequence is TGTGCCAGCGGCGGGGGACCCTACAATGAGCAGTTCTTC.